The clone carrying this T cell receptor beta chain showed up just a few times. Assay used: immunoSEQ multiplex PCR; TCRdb lists only in-frame clones, some missing. The sample shows 290,000 or so clones, around 89% of them seen only once. This sample stems from a study of blood T cell repertoires in COVID-19. All enrollees were about 18 to 89 years old and from roughly 22 US areas. Per germline, CDR1 LNHDA and CDR2 SQIVND (reference sequence). V lost 10 bases to trimming and J lost 4 bases; unmatched junction nucleotides: 12. The CDR3 consists of 14 residues. This receptor was identified in a woman aged 18-29 years with acute COVID-19. The chain is built from TRBV19 and TRBJ1-2; 7 bases fit TRBD1. Source material: PBMCs or T cells enriched from blood (not recorded which). The CDR3 protein is CATNPHDRAYGYTF. The CDR3 region has the DNA TGTGCCACCAATCCCCATGACAGGGCCTATGGCTACACCTTC.